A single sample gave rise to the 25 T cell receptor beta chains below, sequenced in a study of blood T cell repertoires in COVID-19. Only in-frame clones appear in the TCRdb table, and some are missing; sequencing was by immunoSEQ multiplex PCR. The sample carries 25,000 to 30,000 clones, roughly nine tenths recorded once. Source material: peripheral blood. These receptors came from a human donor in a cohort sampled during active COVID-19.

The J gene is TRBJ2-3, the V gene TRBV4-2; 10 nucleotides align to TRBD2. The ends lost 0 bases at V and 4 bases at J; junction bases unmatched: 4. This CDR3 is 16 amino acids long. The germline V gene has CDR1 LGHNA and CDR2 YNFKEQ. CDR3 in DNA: TGTGCCAGCAGCCAAGATGGAGCGGGAGGGGCAGATACGCAGTATTTT. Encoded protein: CASSQDGAGGADTQYF.

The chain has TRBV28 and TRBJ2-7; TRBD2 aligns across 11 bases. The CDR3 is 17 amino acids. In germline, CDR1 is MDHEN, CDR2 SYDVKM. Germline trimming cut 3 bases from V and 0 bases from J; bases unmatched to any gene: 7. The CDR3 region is CASSFGLAGPASYEQYF. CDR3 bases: TGTGCCAGCAGTTTCGGACTAGCGGGCCCAGCCTCCTACGAGCAGTACTTC.

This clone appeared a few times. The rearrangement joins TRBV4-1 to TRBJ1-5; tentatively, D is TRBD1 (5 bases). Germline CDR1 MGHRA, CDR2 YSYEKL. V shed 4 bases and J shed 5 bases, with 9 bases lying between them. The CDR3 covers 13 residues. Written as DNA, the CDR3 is TGCGCCAGCAGCCGCCAAGGGGATCAGCCCCAGCATTTT. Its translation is CASSRQGDQPQHF.

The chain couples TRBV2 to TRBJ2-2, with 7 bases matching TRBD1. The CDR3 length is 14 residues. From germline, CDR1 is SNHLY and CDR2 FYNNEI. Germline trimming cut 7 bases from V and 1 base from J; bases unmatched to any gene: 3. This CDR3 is CASIRQGNTGELFF. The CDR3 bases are TGTGCCAGCATAAGACAGGGGAACACCGGGGAGCTGTTTTTT.

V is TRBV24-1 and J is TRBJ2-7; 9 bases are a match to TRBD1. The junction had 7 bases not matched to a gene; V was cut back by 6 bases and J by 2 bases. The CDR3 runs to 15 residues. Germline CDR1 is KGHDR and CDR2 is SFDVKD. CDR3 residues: CATSPRGQGAYEQYF. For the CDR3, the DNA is TGTGCCACCAGTCCACGGGGACAGGGTGCCTACGAGCAGTACTTC.

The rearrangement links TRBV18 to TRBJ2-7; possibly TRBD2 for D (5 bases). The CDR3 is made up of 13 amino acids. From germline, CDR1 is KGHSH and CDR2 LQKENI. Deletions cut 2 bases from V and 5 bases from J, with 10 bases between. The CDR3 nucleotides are TGTGCCAGCTCACCAGGCGGGCTCCACGAGCAGTACTTC. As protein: CASSPGGLHEQYF.

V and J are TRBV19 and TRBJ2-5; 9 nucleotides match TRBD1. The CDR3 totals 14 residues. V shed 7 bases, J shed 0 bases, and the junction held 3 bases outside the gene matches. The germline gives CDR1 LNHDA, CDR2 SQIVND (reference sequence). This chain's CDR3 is CASKRDRDQETQYF. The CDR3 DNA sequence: TGTGCCAGTAAAAGGGACAGGGACCAAGAGACCCAGTACTTC. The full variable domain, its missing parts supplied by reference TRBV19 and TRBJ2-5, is DGGITQSPKYLFRKEGQNVTLSCEQNLNHDAMYWYRQDPGQGLRLIYYSQIVNDFQKGDIAEGYSVSREKKESFPLTVTSAQKNPTAFYLCASKRDRDQETQYFGPGTRLLVL.

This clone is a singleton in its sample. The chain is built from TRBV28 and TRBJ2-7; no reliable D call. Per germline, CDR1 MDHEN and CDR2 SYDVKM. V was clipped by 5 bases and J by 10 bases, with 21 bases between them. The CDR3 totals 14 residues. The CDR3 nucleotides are TGTGCCAGCAGTAGCGCCGAGACGTTCGTTATCCAGTACTTC. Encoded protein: CASSSAETFVIQYF.

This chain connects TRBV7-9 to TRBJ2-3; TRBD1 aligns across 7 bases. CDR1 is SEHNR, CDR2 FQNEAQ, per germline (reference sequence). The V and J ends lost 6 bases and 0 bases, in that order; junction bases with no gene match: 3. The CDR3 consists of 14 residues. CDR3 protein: CASSWDSSTDTQYF. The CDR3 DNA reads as TGTGCCAGCAGTTGGGACAGTAGCACAGATACGCAGTATTTT.

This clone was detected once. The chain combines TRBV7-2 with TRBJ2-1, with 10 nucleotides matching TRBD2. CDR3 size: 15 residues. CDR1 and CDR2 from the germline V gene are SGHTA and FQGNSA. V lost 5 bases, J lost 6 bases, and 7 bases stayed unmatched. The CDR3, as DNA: TGTGCCAGCAGCCCTAGCGGGAGATCACGCAATGAGCAGTTCTTC. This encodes CASSPSGRSRNEQFF.

Here the CDR3 DNA reads TGCGCCAGCAGCTTACCAGCGGGGGTAACCTCCTACGAGCAGTACTTC. Protein: CASSLPAGVTSYEQYF. This sequence joins TRBV5-1 and TRBJ2-7; 8 bases are shared with TRBD2. J was trimmed by 0 bases and V by 2 bases; bases with no gene match: 7. The germline V gene encodes CDR1 SGHRS and CDR2 YFSETQ. This CDR3 spans 16 amino acids.

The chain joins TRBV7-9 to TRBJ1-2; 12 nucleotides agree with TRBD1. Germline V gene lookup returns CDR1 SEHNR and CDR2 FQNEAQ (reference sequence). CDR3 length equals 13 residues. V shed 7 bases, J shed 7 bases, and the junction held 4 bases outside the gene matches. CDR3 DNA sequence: TGTGCCAGCACCGGGACAGGGGGCGGTGGCTACACCTTC. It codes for CASTGTGGGGYTF.

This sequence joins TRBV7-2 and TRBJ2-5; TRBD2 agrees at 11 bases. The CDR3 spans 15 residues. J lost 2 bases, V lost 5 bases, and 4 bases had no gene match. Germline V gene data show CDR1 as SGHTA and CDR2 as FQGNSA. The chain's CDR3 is CASSPGTSGQETQYF. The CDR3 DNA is TGTGCCAGCAGCCCAGGGACTAGCGGACAAGAGACCCAGTACTTC.

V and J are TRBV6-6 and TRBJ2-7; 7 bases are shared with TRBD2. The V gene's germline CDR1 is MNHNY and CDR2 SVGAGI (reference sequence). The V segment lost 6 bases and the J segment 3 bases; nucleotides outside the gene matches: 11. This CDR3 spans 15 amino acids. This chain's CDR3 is CASRGGASEDYEQYF. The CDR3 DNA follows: TGTGCCAGCAGGGGAGGGGCTAGCGAAGACTACGAGCAGTACTTC.

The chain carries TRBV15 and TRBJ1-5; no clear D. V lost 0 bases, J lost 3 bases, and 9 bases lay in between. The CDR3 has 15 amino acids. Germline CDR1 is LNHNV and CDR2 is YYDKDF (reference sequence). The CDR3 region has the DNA TGTGCCACCAGCAGAGATCATGACAACAATCAGCCCCAGCATTTT. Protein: CATSRDHDNNQPQHF. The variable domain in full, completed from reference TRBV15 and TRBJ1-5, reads DAMVIQNPRYQVTQFGKPVTLSCSQTLNHNVMYWYQQKSSQAPKLLFHYYDKDFNNEADTPDNFQSRRPNTSFCFLDIRSPGLGDTAMYLCATSRDHDNNQPQHFGDGTRLSIL.

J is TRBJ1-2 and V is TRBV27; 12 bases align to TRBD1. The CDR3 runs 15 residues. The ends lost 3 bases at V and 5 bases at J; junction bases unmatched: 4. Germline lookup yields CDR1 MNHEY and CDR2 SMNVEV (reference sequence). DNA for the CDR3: TGTGCCAGCAGTTTGGGACAGGGGGCTAGGTATGGCTACACCTTC. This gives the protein CASSLGQGARYGYTF.

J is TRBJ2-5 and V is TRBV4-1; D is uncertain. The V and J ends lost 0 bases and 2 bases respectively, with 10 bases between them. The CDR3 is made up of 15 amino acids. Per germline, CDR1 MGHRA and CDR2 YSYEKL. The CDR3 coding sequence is TGCGCCAGCAGCCAAGAATTATTAGCTCAAGAGACCCAGTACTTC. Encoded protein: CASSQELLAQETQYF.

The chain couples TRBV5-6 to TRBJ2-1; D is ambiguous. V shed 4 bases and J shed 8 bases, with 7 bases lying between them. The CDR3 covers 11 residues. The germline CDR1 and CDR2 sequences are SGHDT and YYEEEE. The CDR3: CASSLLDEQFF. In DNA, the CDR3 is TGTGCCAGCAGCCTTCTAGATGAGCAGTTCTTC.

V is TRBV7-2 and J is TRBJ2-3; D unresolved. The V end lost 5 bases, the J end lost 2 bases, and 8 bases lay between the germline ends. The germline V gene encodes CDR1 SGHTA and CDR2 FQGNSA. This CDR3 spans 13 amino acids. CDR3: CASSPSPTDTQYF. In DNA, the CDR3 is TGTGCCAGCAGCCCGAGCCCCACAGATACGCAGTATTTT.

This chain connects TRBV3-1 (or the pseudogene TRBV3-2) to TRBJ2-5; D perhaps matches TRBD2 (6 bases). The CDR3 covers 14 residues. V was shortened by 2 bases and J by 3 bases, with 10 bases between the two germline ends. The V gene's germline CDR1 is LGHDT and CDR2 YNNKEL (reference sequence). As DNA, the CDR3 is TGTGCCAGCAGCCAAAATAGCGGAGAAGAGACCCAGTACTTC. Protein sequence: CASSQNSGEETQYF.

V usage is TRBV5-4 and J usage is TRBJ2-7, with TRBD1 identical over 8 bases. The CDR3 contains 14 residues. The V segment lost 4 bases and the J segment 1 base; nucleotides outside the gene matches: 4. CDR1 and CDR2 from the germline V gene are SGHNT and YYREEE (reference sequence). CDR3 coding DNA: TGTGCCAGCAGCCGCGGACAGGGATCCTACGAGCAGTACTTC. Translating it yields CASSRGQGSYEQYF.

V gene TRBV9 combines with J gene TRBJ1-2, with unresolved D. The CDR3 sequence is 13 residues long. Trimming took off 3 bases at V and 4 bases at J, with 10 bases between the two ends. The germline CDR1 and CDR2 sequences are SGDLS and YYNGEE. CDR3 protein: CASSAISGYGYTF. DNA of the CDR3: TGTGCCAGCAGCGCGATATCAGGCTATGGCTACACCTTC.

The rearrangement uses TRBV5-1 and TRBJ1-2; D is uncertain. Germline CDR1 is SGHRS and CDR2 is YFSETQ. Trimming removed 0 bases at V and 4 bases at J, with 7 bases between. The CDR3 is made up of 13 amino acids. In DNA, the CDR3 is TGCGCCAGCAGCTTGGGACATCTCTATGGCTACACCTTC. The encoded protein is CASSLGHLYGYTF.

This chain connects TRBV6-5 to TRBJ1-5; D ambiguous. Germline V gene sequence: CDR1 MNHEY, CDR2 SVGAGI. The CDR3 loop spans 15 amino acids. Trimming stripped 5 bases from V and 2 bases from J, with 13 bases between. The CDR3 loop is CASSLSGLGNQPQHF. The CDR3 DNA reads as TGTGCCAGCAGTCTCTCGGGATTGGGCAATCAGCCCCAGCATTTT.

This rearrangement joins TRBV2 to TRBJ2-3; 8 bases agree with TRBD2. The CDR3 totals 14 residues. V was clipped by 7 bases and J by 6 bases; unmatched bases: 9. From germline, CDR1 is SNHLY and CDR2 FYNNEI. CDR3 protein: CASIFGRALDTQYF. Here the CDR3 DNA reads TGTGCCAGCATATTCGGGAGGGCCTTGGATACGCAGTATTTT.